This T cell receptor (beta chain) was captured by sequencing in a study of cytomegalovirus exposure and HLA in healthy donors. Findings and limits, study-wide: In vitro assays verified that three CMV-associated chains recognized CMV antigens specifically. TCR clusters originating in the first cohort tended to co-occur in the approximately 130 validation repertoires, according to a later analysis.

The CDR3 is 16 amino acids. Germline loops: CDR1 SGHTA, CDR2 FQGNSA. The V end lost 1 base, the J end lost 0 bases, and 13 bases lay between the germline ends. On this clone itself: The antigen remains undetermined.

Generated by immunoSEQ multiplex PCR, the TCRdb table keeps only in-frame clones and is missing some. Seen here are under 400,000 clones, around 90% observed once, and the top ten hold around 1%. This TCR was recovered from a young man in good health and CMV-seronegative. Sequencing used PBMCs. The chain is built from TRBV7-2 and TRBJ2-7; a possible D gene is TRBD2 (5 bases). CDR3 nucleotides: TGTGCCAGCAGCTTAGTGTCGACGGGGAGCTCCTACGAGCAGTACTTC. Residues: CASSLVSTGSSYEQYF.